This T cell receptor (beta chain) comes out of a study of HIV-infected patients and healthy controls. cDNA was made from 500 ng RNA using alpha and beta constant primers. Separate chain-specific third strand synthesis with multiplexing indices produced the alpha and beta libraries. MiXCR was run by TCRdb on the 5' RACE reads, yielding one entry per CDR3 protein. The table lists 15,000 to 20,000 distinct CDR3 sequences, roughly 9.3% of them singletons. The repertoire came from unfractionated whole blood and reflected all unsorted peripheral T cells. CDR1 and CDR2 from the germline V gene are MNHNY and SVGAGI (reference sequence). CDR3 length equals 17 residues. Trimming stripped 2 bases from V and 4 bases from J, with 18 bases between.

The V gene is TRBV6-6, the J gene TRBJ1-5, with D possibly TRBD1 on 6 matching bases. This clonotype originated in an adult in good health. Sample: blood. CDR3 loop: CASSYPRQVIGNQPQHF. In nucleotides, the CDR3 is TGTGCCAGCAGTTACCCCCGACAGGTTATAGGGAATCAGCCCCAGCATTTT.